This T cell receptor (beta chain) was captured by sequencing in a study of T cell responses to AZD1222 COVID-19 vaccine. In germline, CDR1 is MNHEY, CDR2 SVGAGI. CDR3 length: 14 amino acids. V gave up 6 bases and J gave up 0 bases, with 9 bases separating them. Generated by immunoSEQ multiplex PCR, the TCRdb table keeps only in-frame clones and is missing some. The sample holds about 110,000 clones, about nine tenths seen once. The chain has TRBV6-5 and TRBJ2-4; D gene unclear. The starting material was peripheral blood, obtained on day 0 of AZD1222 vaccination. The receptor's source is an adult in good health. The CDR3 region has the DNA TGTGCCAGCAGGGCACAACTAGCCAAAAACATTCAGTACTTC. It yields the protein CASRAQLAKNIQYF.